What follows are 2 T cell receptor beta chains derived from one specimen sequenced in a study of T-cell reconstitution after alpha-beta-depleted transplantation in children. Preparation of the TCRbeta library was carried out with unique molecular identifiers. Via MiXCR, TCRdb re-called the PCR reads, giving one row per CDR3 protein. This sample carries some 500,000 distinct CDR3 sequences, about a sixth of them seen once, and the ten largest clones take 3.3%. Sample: PBMCs from the stem cell graft donor, taken from the stem cell graft. The receptors stem from a human donor who donated a stem cell graft to a child with acute lymphoblastic leukemia.

V usage is TRBV6-1 and J usage is TRBJ2-7, with 7 bases that match TRBD1. Per the germline V gene, CDR1 is MNHNS and CDR2 is SASEGT. V trimming: 7 bases; J trimming: 4 bases; junction bases outside the gene matches: 7. This CDR3 comprises 13 residues. The CDR3 DNA reads TGTGCCAGCACCCCAAGGGGGCGGTACGAGCAGTACTTC. Translating it yields CASTPRGRYEQYF.

V is TRBV7-3 and J is TRBJ2-5; a possible D gene is TRBD2 (6 bases). Germline loops: CDR1 SGHTA, CDR2 FQGTGA. The CDR3 extends over 15 amino acids. The V and J ends lost 3 bases and 1 base respectively, with 12 bases between them. The CDR3 bases are TGTGCCAGCAGCTTGGTAGCGGCTCGCCAAGAGACCCAGTACTTC. Its translation is CASSLVAARQETQYF.